These 20 T cell receptor beta chains were all obtained from the same sample, sequenced in a study of cytomegalovirus exposure and HLA in healthy donors (dated by TCRdb to the late 2010s). Library construction relied on the immunoSEQ multiplex PCR assay. For the multiplex PCR, a mixture combining 60 forward primers for TCR Vbeta segments and 13 reverse primers for TCR Jbeta segments was used. This is the immuneACCESS table as TCRdb keeps it, with only in-frame sequences that have V and J called. A part of the clones is gone; compared with another copy, unresolved V genes explain less than half, and the rest is unexplained. This sample has about 170,000 clones in its table, and 75% to 90% of those were observed once. Around 4.1% of the sample is held by the ten biggest clonotypes. The material sequenced was PBMCs. The receptors were sampled from a woman between 45 and 60 years old in good health and CMV-seropositive.

The chain uses TRBV9 and TRBJ2-1; D possibly corresponds to TRBD1 (6 bases). Deletions cut 3 bases from V and 6 bases from J, with 16 bases between. CDR1 SGDLS and CDR2 YYNGEE come from the germline V gene. The CDR3 consists of 15 residues. This CDR3 is CASSGGQGSLNEQFF. Written as DNA, the CDR3 is TGTGCCAGCAGCGGGGGGCAGGGATCTCTCAATGAGCAGTTCTTC.

With regard to this clone: Other DNA sequences within the sample encode an identical CDR3. The chain combines TRBV28 with TRBJ2-4; weak D call: TRBD1 (5 bases). Germline-derived CDR1 and CDR2 are MDHEN and SYDVKM. The V end lost 6 bases, the J end lost 0 bases, and 12 bases lay between the germline ends. There are 15 residues in the CDR3. CDR3 in DNA: TGTGCCAGCAGCCCTAGACAGACAGCCAAAAACATTCAGTACTTC. It yields the protein CASSPRQTAKNIQYF.

The chain uses TRBV19 and TRBJ1-6; weak D call: TRBD1 (6 bases). Germline V CDR1 and CDR2: LNHDA, SQIVND (reference sequence). V lost 5 bases and J lost 6, with 14 bases in between. This CDR3 has 15 amino acids. CDR3 sequence: CASSLTGFGNSPLHF. The CDR3 region has the DNA TGTGCCAGTAGTCTAACAGGGTTTGGTAATTCACCCCTCCACTTT.

The chain carries TRBV18 and TRBJ2-1; no clear D gene. The ends were cut back, 6 bases at V and 0 bases at J, with 6 bases in the middle. The CDR3 extends over 13 amino acids. The germline V gene has CDR1 KGHSH and CDR2 LQKENI. The CDR3 spells CASSRVSYNEQFF. DNA of the CDR3: TGTGCCAGCTCCCGGGTCTCCTACAATGAGCAGTTCTTC.

This chain uses TRBV2 with TRBJ2-2; D may be TRBD2 (6 bases). Between the trimmed V and J ends, which lost 4 bases and 0 bases, there was a span of 9 bases. The CDR3 is 15 amino acids. CDR1 is SNHLY and CDR2 is FYNNEI in the germline V gene. CDR3 amino acids: CASSVTGANTGELFF. The CDR3 region has the DNA TGTGCCAGCAGTGTAACGGGGGCGAACACCGGGGAGCTGTTTTTT.

V is TRBV29-1 and J is TRBJ2-7; 12 nucleotides line up with TRBD1. CDR1 is SQVTM and CDR2 is ANQGSEA in the germline V gene. The CDR3 has 15 amino acids. Germline trimming cut 3 bases from V and 3 bases from J; bases unmatched to any gene: 6. The CDR3 nucleotides read TGCAGCGTTGACGTCGGGACAGGGGGCGGCTACGAGCAGTACTTC. Residues: CSVDVGTGGGYEQYF.

The V and J genes are TRBV4-1 and TRBJ2-6; D possibly corresponds to TRBD1 (6 bases). Trimming took off 4 bases at V and 2 bases at J, with 15 bases between the two ends. Per the germline V gene, CDR1 is MGHRA and CDR2 is YSYEKL. The CDR3 runs to 17 residues. Here the CDR3 DNA reads TGCGCCAGCAGCCCACAGGGAGATAGACCTGGGGCCAACGTCCTGACTTTC. Translation: CASSPQGDRPGANVLTF.

The chain combines TRBV19 with TRBJ1-1; perhaps TRBD1 as D (5 bases). This CDR3 comprises 13 residues. Trimming left V 6 bases short and J 3 bases short, with 11 bases between. Germline assignment: CDR1 LNHDA and CDR2 SQIVND (reference sequence). The CDR3 loop reads CASRWGRDTEAFF. CDR3 bases: TGTGCCAGTAGATGGGGCAGAGACACTGAAGCTTTCTTT.

CDR3 in amino acids: CASSSSTGTGVSYEQYF. The CDR3 DNA sequence: TGTGCCAGCAGCTCCTCTACCGGGACAGGGGTCTCCTACGAGCAGTACTTC. The J gene is TRBJ2-7, the V gene TRBV7-9; 10 positions agree with TRBD1. The J segment lost 0 bases and the V segment lost 4 bases, leaving 9 bases of the junction unmatched. This CDR3 comprises 17 residues. CDR1 SEHNR and CDR2 FQNEAQ come from the germline V gene (reference sequence).

The chain joins TRBV7-2 to TRBJ1-1, with a possible D match to TRBD1 (5 bases). CDR1 is SGHTA, CDR2 FQGNSA, per germline. There are 14 residues in the CDR3. Trimming took 5 bases from V and 3 from J, leaving 13 bases between them. CDR3 loop: CASSPGAGDTEAFF. The CDR3 bases are TGTGCCAGCAGCCCGGGTGCGGGGGACACTGAAGCTTTCTTT.

The chain recombines TRBV25-1 with TRBJ1-5; the D is unclear. This CDR3 has 14 residues. V lost 1 base and J lost 6, with 10 bases in between. Per germline, CDR1 MGHDK and CDR2 SYGVNS. In DNA form, the CDR3 reads TGTGCCAGCAGTGAATCCTCGAGTAGTCAGCCCCAGCATTTT. It specifies CASSESSSSQPQHF. Full variable domain (outside the CDR3, taken from reference TRBV25-1 and TRBJ1-5): EADIYQTPRYLVIGTGKKITLECSQTMGHDKMYWYQQDPGMELHLIHYSYGVNSTEKGDLSSESTVSRIRTEHFPLTLESARPSHTSQYLCASSESSSSQPQHFGDGTRLSIL.

This chain uses TRBV7-8 with TRBJ1-2; D is perhaps TRBD1 (5 bases). Germline-derived CDR1 and CDR2 are SGHVS and FQNEAQ. The CDR3 loop spans 16 amino acids. V lost 1 base and J 0 bases, leaving 12 bases between the germline ends. The CDR3 DNA is TGTGCCAGCAGCTTAGACCGACAGATCCCTAACTATGGCTACACCTTC. It codes for CASSLDRQIPNYGYTF.

V gene TRBV19 combines with J gene TRBJ1-6; the match to TRBD1 covers 10 bases. Germline V gene sequence: CDR1 LNHDA, CDR2 SQIVND (reference sequence). The CDR3 has 17 residues. The V segment lost 3 bases and the J segment 7 bases; nucleotides outside the gene matches: 9. The CDR3 region has the DNA TGTGCCAGTAGTATCCGCCATGGGACAGGGGCAAATTCACCCCTCCACTTT. The encoded protein is CASSIRHGTGANSPLHF.

This clone was picked up a small number of times. The V gene is TRBV6-1, the J gene TRBJ2-2; the D gene is possibly TRBD2 (5 bases). In germline, CDR1 is MNHNS, CDR2 SASEGT. Trimming stripped 2 bases from V and 0 bases from J, with 7 bases between. The CDR3 consists of 15 residues. CDR3 in amino acids: CASSEIGANTGELFF. The CDR3 nucleotides are TGTGCCAGCAGTGAAATCGGGGCGAACACCGGGGAGCTGTTTTTT.

This chain uses TRBV10-3 with TRBJ1-6, with 8 bases matching TRBD1. Germline-derived CDR1 and CDR2 are ENHRY and SYGVKD. The J segment lost 5 bases and the V segment lost 3 bases, leaving 3 bases of the junction unmatched. This CDR3 comprises 15 residues. The DNA of the CDR3 is TGTGCCATCAGTGATAAGACAGGGGATAATTCACCCCTCCACTTT. Its protein product is CAISDKTGDNSPLHF.

The V gene is TRBV25-1, the J gene TRBJ2-3; D not certain. The germline V and J ends were trimmed by 7 bases and 4 bases, with 6 bases remaining between them. Germline V lookup: CDR1 MGHDK, CDR2 SYGVNS. This CDR3 region has 11 residues. CDR3 DNA: TGTGCCAGCATCATAGCAGATACGCAGTATTTT. It encodes CASIIADTQYF.

The J gene is TRBJ2-5, the V gene TRBV29-1, with TRBD2 identical over 10 bases. The CDR3 totals 13 residues. Germline loops: CDR1 SQVTM, CDR2 ANQGSEA. The trim removed 5 bases at V and 6 bases at J, leaving 6 bases unmatched. CDR3 sequence reads: CSVSLAGGKTQYF. The CDR3 DNA is TGCAGCGTTAGCTTAGCGGGAGGCAAGACCCAGTACTTC.

V gene TRBV7-2 combines with J gene TRBJ2-7; D unclear. This CDR3 is built from 13 residues. Between the trimmed V and J ends, which lost 5 bases and 3 bases, there was a span of 11 bases. CDR1 is SGHTA, CDR2 FQGNSA, per germline. CDR3 DNA: TGTGCCAGCAGCCGCTTAGTTCACTACGAGCAGTACTTC. As protein: CASSRLVHYEQYF.

There are a few counts of this clone. The V gene is TRBV10-2, the J gene TRBJ2-7, with D possibly matching TRBD1 (5 bases). Germline CDR1 WSHSY, CDR2 SAAADI. Between the trimmed V and J ends, which lost 8 bases and 3 bases, there was a span of 14 bases. The CDR3 has 13 amino acids. The CDR3 here is CASSEQGSYEQYF. CDR3 nucleotide sequence: TGCGCCAGCTCGGAGCAGGGCAGCTACGAGCAGTACTTC.

This chain uses TRBV6-6 with TRBJ1-1; 8 bases map to TRBD1. The CDR3 contains 15 residues. Germline V gene lookup returns CDR1 MNHNY and CDR2 SVGAGI (reference sequence). V shed 7 bases and J 5 bases; nucleotides not matched to a gene: 12. The CDR3 DNA reads TGTGCCAGCACCCAACCCGGACAGGGAAGAACTGAAGCTTTCTTT. Encoded protein: CASTQPGQGRTEAFF.